There are many counts of the clone carrying this TCR beta chain. This specimen belongs to a study of radiotherapy plus CTLA-4 blockade in lung cancer. On the study more broadly: Of all patients, around 20% responded objectively and approximately 30% showed disease control.

Clones were read by immunoSEQ multiplex PCR, and TCRdb kept only the in-frame ones, dropping some. Found here are around 63,000 clones, around 69% of them singletons; the top ten hold approximately 15%. With ipilimumab providing CTLA-4 blockade, focal radiation was administered to patients who had chemo-refractory metastatic non-small-cell lung cancer. The starting material was peripheral blood, obtained from a patient treated with radiotherapy plus ipilimumab. This TCR derives from a human donor with non-small cell lung cancer whose response to radiotherapy plus ipilimumab could not be evaluated. Some clones in this sample may be carry-over from other donors' samples.

The CDR3 is CASSQDGTGEEKLFF. The CDR3 DNA reads TGCGCCAGCAGCCAAGACGGGACAGGCGAGGAAAAACTGTTTTTT. The chain combines TRBV4-3 with TRBJ1-4; 8 bases map to TRBD1. Germline trimming cut 0 bases from V and 8 bases from J; bases unmatched to any gene: 5. CDR3 length: 15 amino acids. Germline CDR1 reads LGHNA; CDR2 reads YSLEER.